The T cell receptor beta chain described here comes from a study of T cell repertoires in cytomegalovirus infection. Whole-study context: An indication of both CMV infection and matching HLA type came from public TCR beta signatures.

The length of the CDR3 is 15 residues. CDR1 and CDR2 (germline): SGHTA, FQGNSA. The V and J ends lost 5 bases and 8 bases respectively, with 19 bases between them. Overall study findings and caveats: Across the ex vivo response, the dominant clonotypes were HLA-C-restricted CMV-specific TCR beta clonotypes.

MiXCR was run by TCRdb on the reads, yielding one entry per CDR3 protein. The sample yields around 300,000 distinct CDR3 sequences, 22% seen once. In this sample, this clonotype turned up many times. Its specificity is not known. Sequencing used cultured PBMCs, obtained from culture after CMV antigen stimulation. J is TRBJ1-3 and V is TRBV7-2; weak D call: TRBD1 (5 bases). This clonotype was obtained from a human donor in good health (CMV status not recorded). Some clones in this sample may be carry-over from other donors' samples. This CDR3 is CASSRLLGVGDTIYF. The CDR3 nucleotides are TGTGCCAGCAGCCGCCTGCTCGGGGTGGGGGACACCATATATTTT.